This T cell receptor beta chain was recorded in a study of cytomegalovirus exposure and HLA in healthy donors. V shed 3 bases and J shed 4 bases, with 12 bases lying between them. There are 14 residues in the CDR3. CDR1 LNHDA and CDR2 SQIVND come from the germline V gene (reference sequence). The PCR used 60 Vbeta and 13 Jbeta primers. The table came from immunoSEQ multiplex PCR; TCRdb's copy has only in-frame clones and leaves some out. This sample lists some 180,000 clones; its ten largest clones have less than 6.5%. This TCR derives from a man aged 25-40 years in good health and CMV-seronegative. The source material was PBMCs. The chain carries TRBV19 and TRBJ1-1; tentative D call: TRBD1 (5 bases). Here the CDR3 DNA reads TGTGCCAGTAGTATGGGGGGGACCGTCACTGAAGCTTTCTTT. Its translation is CASSMGGTVTEAFF.